This T cell receptor (beta chain) stems from a study of cytomegalovirus exposure and HLA in healthy donors. Whole-study context: The approximately 670 first-cohort repertoires and the approximately 130 validation repertoires shared the same platform, a later analysis reported.

Regarding the study as a whole: According to a later analysis, TCR clusters from the first cohort tended to co-occur in the roughly 110 validation repertoires. Researchers catalogued around 150 TCR beta chains as cytomegalovirus-associated.

Separation from the roughly 670-subject first cohort characterized the approximately 130-subject validation cohort, to which the donors belonged. Measured with immunoSEQ multiplex PCR; TCRdb has only the in-frame clones, and not every one. Of about 120,000 clones in the sample, approximately 81% are singletons; the top ten hold under 2.5%. Germline loops: CDR1 SGHTA, CDR2 FQGNSA. CDR3 length equals 14 residues. Trimming cost V 5 bases and J 5 bases, with 14 bases left between them. Turning to this clone: Antigen unknown.

This TCR was sampled from a woman between 25 and 40 years old in good health and CMV-seronegative. V is TRBV7-2 and J is TRBJ2-3; a possible D gene is TRBD1 (6 bases). Sequencing was carried out using PBMCs. The CDR3 coding sequence is TGTGCCAGCAGCCTCAGGGGAGCCCGAGATACGCAGTATTTT. It specifies CASSLRGARDTQYF. Full variable domain (missing parts from reference TRBV7-2 and TRBJ2-3): GAGVSQSPSNKVTEKGKDVELRCDPISGHTALYWYRQSLGQGLEFLIYFQGNSAPDKSGLPSDRFSAERTGGSVSTLTIQRTQQEDSAVYLCASSLRGARDTQYFGPGTRLTVL.